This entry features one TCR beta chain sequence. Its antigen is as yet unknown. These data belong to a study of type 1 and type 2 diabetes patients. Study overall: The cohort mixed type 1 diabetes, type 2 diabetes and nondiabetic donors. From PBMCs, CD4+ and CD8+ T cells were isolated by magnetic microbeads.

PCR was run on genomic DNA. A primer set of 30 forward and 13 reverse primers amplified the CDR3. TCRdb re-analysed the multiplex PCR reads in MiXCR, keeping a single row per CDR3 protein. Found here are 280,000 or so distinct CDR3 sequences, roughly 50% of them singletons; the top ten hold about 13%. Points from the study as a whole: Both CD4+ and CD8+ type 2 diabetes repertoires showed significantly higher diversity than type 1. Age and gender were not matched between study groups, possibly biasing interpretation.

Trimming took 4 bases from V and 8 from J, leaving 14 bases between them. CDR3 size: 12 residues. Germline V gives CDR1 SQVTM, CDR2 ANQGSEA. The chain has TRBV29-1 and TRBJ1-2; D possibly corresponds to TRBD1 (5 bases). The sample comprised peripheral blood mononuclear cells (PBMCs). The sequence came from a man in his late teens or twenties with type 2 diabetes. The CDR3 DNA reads TGCAGCGTTGTGGGTGTGGGGGGAGGCTACACCTTC. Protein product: CSVVGVGGGYTF.